The entry below describes one T cell receptor (beta chain). This clonotype occurred a few times. The clone's antigen remains unknown. No qualities accompany the bases; no much larger clone lies one base away. The sample comes from a study of Graves' ophthalmopathy and Graves' hyperthyroidism (dated by TCRdb to 2016 to 2019). Broadly, across the study: Peripheral blood was collected before any treatment was given, at the time of initial diagnosis. In total, 135 blood samples were TCR-sequenced: approximately 42 ophthalmopathy, 80 or so hyperthyroidism and some 17 hyperthyroidism-to-ophthalmopathy patients. In roughly 6 hyperthyroidism patients, the T-cell repertoires found in thyroid tissue were compared with those found in blood. TCR beta repertoire signatures were used to distinguish Graves' ophthalmopathy from Graves' hyperthyroidism and to predict progression to ophthalmopathy. After sampling, hyperthyroidism patients received methimazole starting at 30 mg daily, and ophthalmopathy patients received high-dose intravenous methylprednisolone. The independent validation cohort included about 19 hyperthyroidism patients plus 17 patients who later progressed from hyperthyroidism to ophthalmopathy. A discovery set of 100 patients (around 40 ophthalmopathy, 55 to 65 stable hyperthyroidism) was enrolled to explore V-J signatures distinguishing ophthalmopathy from hyperthyroidism.

Ophthalmopathy patients were characterized by moderately to severely active disease, a Clinical Activity Score of at least 3, a NOSPECS grade of at least 4, and a disease duration under 3 months. Patients with other autoimmune diseases, uncontrolled infections, pregnancy or lactation were excluded from the study. Clinical symptoms, serum thyroxine, TRAb, thyroid ultrasound and orbital computed tomography formed the basis of the diagnosis. PBMCs were isolated from 7.5 to 10 ml of fresh peripheral blood by Ficoll-Paque density gradient centrifugation. Total RNA was extracted using Trizol reagent, and RNA quality was checked on an Agilent 2100 Bioanalyzer. The junction shows trimming of 2 bases on V and 1 base on J, and the gene matches do not reach 21 bases of it. CDR1 and CDR2 (KGHDR, SFDVKD) derive from the germline V gene. Reading from cysteine to phenylalanine, the CDR3 counts 22 amino acids. Only the CDR3 part of the read is kept: 66 bases, read in frame from the first base.

Study-level results and caveats: In validation, the model predicted ophthalmopathy progression with 55% to 71% sensitivity and roughly 72% specificity; some 13 predicted patients were CT-confirmed with GO in a median of approximately 6.5 months. The 13-signature model separated ophthalmopathy from stable hyperthyroidism with 85% to 90% sensitivity and just under 84% specificity in cross-validation, and 80%/75% in the test set. Most expanded thyroid clonotypes with a frequency above 0.001 also appeared in blood, which suggests that blood repertoires may reflect the immune response in the thyroid. No statistical method was used to set the sample size in advance, and the investigators knew which group each participant was assigned to.

For repertoire sequencing, TCR beta CDR3 regions were amplified from RNA transcripts. A first-round RT-PCR used HTBI primers with the Qiagen OneStep RT-PCR kit, followed by a second-round multiplex PCR, size selection and purification. Libraries were sequenced on an Illumina HiSeq2000 using paired-end 100 bp reads. As for the original processing: SOAPnuke was used to process the reads, throwing out any read that had adapters, had uncalled bases, had a mean Phred below 15, or lacked an exact constant-primer or identifier match. High-quality paired reads were merged with COPE v1.2.5. Each unique nucleotide sequence was treated as a clonotype, and MiTCR v1.1 was used to align the clonotypes to the IMGT TRB V, D and J references. The analysis was limited to V-J combinations with a frequency above 0.0001, which together covered 99% to 99.2% of the repertoires. A TCR clonal expansion and chaos score per V-J combination was defined as the ratio of F50 clonal expansion to chaos observed in the TCRdist matrix. Welch's t-statistics and random forest were used to reduce the features to 13 V-J combinations, which were then used as input to a naive Bayes classifier. The similarity between thyroid and blood repertoires was quantified using the Morisita-Horn index. The public reads were reprocessed in TCRdb via fastp at Q25 and MiXCR, keeping in-frame beta chains. Each entry is one CDR3 protein sequence, shown with its most common DNA and genes. The V and J calls and clone size are TCRdb's, not the authors'. The sample yields 600,000 to 700,000 distinct CDR3 sequences; over 40% were counted once. Together, the top ten hold more than 3% of the sample.

The sequencing sample was made of peripheral blood. The chain links TRBV24-1 with TRBJ2-7; TRBD2 matches 11 bases in the middle. This TCR came from an adult man with Graves' ophthalmopathy. The DNA sequence is given as TGTGCCACCAGTGATTCTCACCTTCGTGAACTAGCGGGAGATATAAAGTCCTACGAGCAGTACTTC. Translated, it reads CATSDSHLRELAGDIKSYEQYF.